The rows below give T cell receptor beta chains drawn from one sample of a study of shared clonotypes between healthy human individuals. Measured with immunoSEQ multiplex PCR; TCRdb has only the in-frame clones, and not every one. The sample yields millions of clones, over 85% seen once. Sequenced input: naive CD4+ T cells sorted from blood. The source is a young man in good health. The CDR3 runs from the conserved cysteine through the conserved F or W. D genes are given only for firm matches. Only part of the rows carry a size: once, few, many, or a class if the clone is expanded.

j_call,clone_size,v_call,d_call,cdr3_nt,cdr3_aa
TRBJ1-5,NA,TRBV6-5,NA,TGTGCCAGCAGGGATACTAGCCTGAGCAATCAGCCCCAGCATTTT,CASRDTSLSNQPQHF
TRBJ1-3,many,TRBV18,NA,TGTGCCAGCTCACCAAGCGTTGTAGCCGGAAACACCATATATTTT,CASSPSVVAGNTIYF
TRBJ2-6,NA,TRBV6-1,NA,TGTGCCAGCAGTGAAGCGCGTACGGGCCCCTCTGGGGCCAACGTCCTGACTTTC,CASSEARTGPSGANVLTF
TRBJ1-5,once,TRBV2,TRBD1,TGTGCCAGCAGCAGGGGGGAGAATCAGCCCCAGCATTTT,CASSRGENQPQHF
TRBJ2-6,NA,TRBV6-1,NA,TGTGCCAGCAGTGAAGCCCAGCCTGGGGCCAACGTCCTGACTTTC,CASSEAQPGANVLTF
TRBJ2-5,NA,TRBV12-5,TRBD1,TGTGCTAGTGGTTTGGTTTTGGGGGCCGGGACAGTGAAACAAGAGACCCAGTACTTC,CASGLVLGAGTVKQETQYF
TRBJ1-4,NA,TRBV5-1,TRBD1,TGCGCCAGCAGCTCGGGGGATGGGACAGGGACAGGTGAAAAACTGTTTTTT,CASSSGDGTGTGEKLFF
TRBJ2-5,NA,TRBV5-8,NA,TGTGCCAGCAGCTTGGCCAGGAAACAAGAGACCCAGTACTTC,CASSLARKQETQYF
TRBJ2-1,NA,TRBV7-3,NA,TGTGCCAGCAGCTTAATAGACGGGGCGAATGAGCAGTTCTTC,CASSLIDGANEQFF
TRBJ1-4,NA,TRBV6-5,NA,TGTGCCAGCAGTTACTCAGGGGATAATGAAAAACTGTTTTTT,CASSYSGDNEKLFF
TRBJ2-7,NA,TRBV18,NA,TGTGCCAGCTCACCAGCCAGCGGGGAGCAGTACTTC,CASSPASGEQYF
TRBJ1-3,NA,TRBV9,TRBD1,TGTGCCAGCAGCGTAGACGGACAGGGGTTTAACACCATATATTTT,CASSVDGQGFNTIYF
TRBJ1-4,NA,TRBV27,NA,TGTGCCAGCACCCATAGGGCGGGTGAAAAACTGTTTTTT,CASTHRAGEKLFF
TRBJ1-1,once,TRBV7-9,NA,TGTGCCAGCAGCTCCCTCGGCCGGGCGGACACTGAAGCTTTCTTT,CASSSLGRADTEAFF
TRBJ1-3,NA,TRBV27,TRBD1,TGTGCCAGCAGTCCACAGGGGAACGGAAACACCATATATTTT,CASSPQGNGNTIYF
TRBJ2-7,NA,TRBV20-1,NA,TGCAGTGCTGGAACCTACGAGCAGTACTTC,CSAGTYEQYF
TRBJ1-2,NA,TRBV5-1,NA,TGCGCCAGCAGCCCCCAGGAGGCGGGGAAATATGGCTACACCTTC,CASSPQEAGKYGYTF
TRBJ1-6,NA,TRBV5-8,TRBD1,TGTGCCAGCAGCGTGTCGACAGGGATCAGTTCACCCCTCCACTTT,CASSVSTGISSPLHF
TRBJ2-3,NA,TRBV9,NA,TGTGCCAGCAGCGTAGGTCGGAGGGAGGATACGCAGTATTTT,CASSVGRREDTQYF
TRBJ2-5,once,TRBV2,TRBD1,TGTGCCAGCAGCGCCGACAGGGGGCGCCCAGAGACCCAGTACTTC,CASSADRGRPETQYF
TRBJ2-5,NA,TRBV2,TRBD2,TGTGCCAGCAGTGAAGAAGCGGGGGGGCCGCAGACCCAGTACTTC,CASSEEAGGPQTQYF
TRBJ1-5,NA,TRBV27,NA,TGTGCCAGCAGTTTAGCGACAGCTAGCAATCAGCCCCAGCATTTT,CASSLATASNQPQHF
TRBJ2-3,NA,TRBV5-1,TRBD1,TGCGCCAGCAGCTTGGGGACAGGGGATACGCAGTATTTT,CASSLGTGDTQYF
TRBJ2-5,NA,TRBV15,NA,TGTGCCACCAGCAGAGAGGGAAAGGGACGGTTCCAAGAGACCCAGTACTTC,CATSREGKGRFQETQYF
TRBJ2-2,NA,TRBV5-1,NA,TGCGCCAGCAATGAGGGGTCAGGCACCGGGGAGCTGTTTTTT,CASNEGSGTGELFF
TRBJ2-7,NA,TRBV30,TRBD2,TGTGCCTCCTCACTAGCGGGAGGCAGATCCTACGAGCAGTACTTC,CASSLAGGRSYEQYF
TRBJ2-1,NA,TRBV6-5,TRBD1,TGTGCCAGCAGTCAAGTCCCGGGACAGGCTAATGAGCAGTTCTTC,CASSQVPGQANEQFF
TRBJ2-1,NA,TRBV9,NA,TGTGCCAGCAGCAACCCGGGGTTACAGCAGTTCTTC,CASSNPGLQQFF
TRBJ1-5,NA,TRBV30,NA,TGTGCCTGGAGTAGGGGTATGGGGGATCAGCCCCAGCATTTT,CAWSRGMGDQPQHF
TRBJ1-5,NA,TRBV29-1,TRBD1,TGCAGCGTTGGTGGGGACAGGGGGAGGCCCCAGCATTTT,CSVGGDRGRPQHF
TRBJ2-7,NA,TRBV6-1,NA,TGTGCCAGCAGTAAGGATCTGCTAACAACCTACGAGCAGTACTTC,CASSKDLLTTYEQYF
TRBJ2-5,NA,TRBV19,TRBD2,TGTGCCAGTAGCCCAGGAGGAGTAGCGGGGGTGACCCAGTACTTC,CASSPGGVAGVTQYF
TRBJ2-5,NA,TRBV30,TRBD2,TGTGCCTGGAGTCGAGACAGGGTCTATAGCGGGAGAGGGGGAGAGACCCAGTACTTC,CAWSRDRVYSGRGGETQYF
TRBJ1-2,NA,TRBV4-1,NA,TGCGCCAGCAGCCAAGGGATTCCGGGCCCTAACTATGGCTACACCTTC,CASSQGIPGPNYGYTF
TRBJ2-5,NA,TRBV2,TRBD2,TGTGCCAGCCACAGTAGCGGGGGGGCTGGGACCCAGTACTTC,CASHSSGGAGTQYF
TRBJ1-3,NA,TRBV18,TRBD1,TGTGCCAGCTCACCACGACAGGGGGAAGCTGGAAACACCATATATTTT,CASSPRQGEAGNTIYF
TRBJ1-6,NA,TRBV4-3,NA,TGCGCCAGCAGCCAATTCACAGCGGTAGGATCACCCCTCCACTTT,CASSQFTAVGSPLHF
TRBJ2-7,NA,TRBV18,TRBD1,TGTGCCAGCTCACTAGGGACAGGGGGGAACTACGAGCAGTACTTC,CASSLGTGGNYEQYF
TRBJ2-1,NA,TRBV5-1,TRBD2,TGCGCCAGCAGCCTGACTAGCGGGAGAAGCAATGAGCAGTTCTTC,CASSLTSGRSNEQFF
TRBJ2-1,NA,TRBV7-2,TRBD2,TGTGCCAGCAGCTCTCGACTAGCGGGGATGAATTCCTACAATGAGCAGTTCTTC,CASSSRLAGMNSYNEQFF
TRBJ2-3,NA,TRBV5-1,NA,TGCGCCAGCAACGAGAGGACAGGCACAGATACGCAGTATTTT,CASNERTGTDTQYF
TRBJ1-5,NA,TRBV7-9,TRBD1,TGTGCCAGCCTTACAGGGGGTTTGAACCAGCCCCAGCATTTT,CASLTGGLNQPQHF
TRBJ1-2,NA,TRBV9,NA,TGTGCCAGCAGCGTAGCCCCCTCAGGGGTGAGCTATGGCTACACCTTC,CASSVAPSGVSYGYTF
TRBJ2-5,NA,TRBV28,NA,TGTGCCAGCAGCACGGGTGGGGTTGTGCAGACCCAGTACTTC,CASSTGGVVQTQYF
TRBJ2-1,NA,TRBV6-1,TRBD2,TGTGCCAGCAGTGAAGGGACTAGCGGGACGCATGAGCAGTTCTTC,CASSEGTSGTHEQFF
TRBJ2-7,NA,TRBV25-1,TRBD1,TGTGCCAGCAGTCCCCCGACAGGGGTCCGCGAGCAGTACTTC,CASSPPTGVREQYF
TRBJ2-5,NA,TRBV7-7,TRBD1,TGTGCTAGCAGTCCAACAACAGGGGTCCAAGAGACCCAGTACTTC,CASSPTTGVQETQYF
TRBJ1-2,NA,TRBV6-5,TRBD1,TGTGCCAGCAGTAGGACAGGGGAGGGCTACACCTTC,CASSRTGEGYTF
TRBJ1-2,NA,TRBV5-6,TRBD1,TGTGCCAGCAGTCCTCTGACAGGGCTTGGCTACACCTTC,CASSPLTGLGYTF
TRBJ1-1,NA,TRBV27,NA,TGTGCCGGCACTCCTCCGCCAGGGAACACTGAAGCTTTCTTT,CAGTPPPGNTEAFF
TRBJ2-5,NA,TRBV2,NA,TGTGCCAGCAGCAAAACGGGGTACCAAGAGACCCAGTACTTC,CASSKTGYQETQYF